This TCR beta chain emerged from a study of cytomegalovirus exposure and HLA in healthy donors. Regarding the study as a whole: Sequencing likely produced, as an artifact, a cluster of highly shared sequence variants. HLA-A and HLA-B allele assignments for most subjects were reportedly predicted accurately using TCR beta sequences. According to an earlier analysis, most TCR beta V segments yielded productive rearrangements about 87% or about 30% of the time.

Concerning this clone: As yet, its antigen is unknown.

The PCR had 60 Vbeta and 13 Jbeta primers. Using immunoSEQ multiplex PCR, the repertoire was profiled, and TCRdb retains in-frame clones only, with some absent. The sample lists about 150,000 clones, about 85% seen once, with roughly 3.6% in the top ten. The ends were cut back, 2 bases at V and 4 bases at J, with 10 bases in the middle. The CDR3 sequence is 14 residues long. The V gene's germline CDR1 is SGHVS and CDR2 FQNEAQ. The sequence was collected from a human donor in good health. Sequences were obtained from PBMCs. V gene TRBV7-8 combines with J gene TRBJ2-3; D unresolved. CDR3 nucleotides: TGTGCCAGCAGCTTAATGAGTTACCCAGATACGCAGTATTTT. It yields the protein CASSLMSYPDTQYF.